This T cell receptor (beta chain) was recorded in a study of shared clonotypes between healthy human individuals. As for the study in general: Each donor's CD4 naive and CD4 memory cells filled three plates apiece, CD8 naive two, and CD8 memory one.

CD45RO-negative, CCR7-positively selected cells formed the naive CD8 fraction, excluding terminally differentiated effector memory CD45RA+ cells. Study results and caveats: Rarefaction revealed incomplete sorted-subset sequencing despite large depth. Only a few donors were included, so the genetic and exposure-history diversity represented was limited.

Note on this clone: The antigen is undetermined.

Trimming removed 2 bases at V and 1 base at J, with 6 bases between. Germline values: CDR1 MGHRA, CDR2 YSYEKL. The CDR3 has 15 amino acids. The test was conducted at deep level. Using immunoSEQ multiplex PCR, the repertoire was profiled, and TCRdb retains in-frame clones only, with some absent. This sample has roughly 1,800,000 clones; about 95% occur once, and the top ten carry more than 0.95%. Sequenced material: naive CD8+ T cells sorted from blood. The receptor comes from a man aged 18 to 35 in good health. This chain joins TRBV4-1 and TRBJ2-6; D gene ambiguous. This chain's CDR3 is CASSQRTSGANVLTF. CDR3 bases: TGCGCCAGCAGCCAACGTACTTCTGGGGCCAACGTCCTGACTTTC.